This T cell receptor (beta chain) was found in a study of response to subunit inactivated influenza vaccine. General study points: Authors suggested each seasonal influenza vaccination recruits few new T cells.

TCRdb independently ran MiXCR on the RT-PCR reads; one entry per CDR3 protein. The sample consists of hundreds of thousands of distinct CDR3 sequences, 14% of them appearing once. V shed 0 bases and J shed 11 bases, with 8 bases lying between them. There are 13 residues in the CDR3. Germline CDR1 reads MGHRA; CDR2 reads YSYEKL. This clonotype was detected a few times. Its antigen is as yet unknown. The J gene is TRBJ1-6, the V gene TRBV4-1; a weak D match, TRBD1 (6 bases). This clonotype was obtained from a man aged 45-65 years who received an inactivated influenza vaccine. This specimen was PBMCs from blood, taken about 14 days before vaccination. CDR3 sequence: CASSQEGGTPLHF. In DNA form, the CDR3 reads TGCGCCAGCAGCCAAGAAGGGGGTACACCCCTCCACTTT.